One and the same sample provided the 20 T cell receptor beta chains below, sequenced in a study of T cells after yellow fever vaccination (dated by TCRdb to the late 2010s). The treatment or condition label, as the study defines it: live attenuated yellow fever vaccine strain. The library was made by 5' RACE. The sequencer was an Illumina HiSeq 2500. TCRdb took the public reads, trimmed them with fastp at Q25, ran MiXCR for clone calling and kept in-frame beta chains. When rows share a CDR3 protein, they turn into one entry using the most common DNA and genes. The sample yields roughly 50,000 distinct CDR3 sequences; roughly 7.4% were counted once. 28% of the sample belongs to the ten largest clones. Source: CD8+ T cells sorted from PBMCs, taken around 16 days after the first yellow fever vaccination. These receptor sequences come from a man younger than 30 who received the YFV17D yellow fever vaccine.

The table lists this clonotype with many counts. The CDR3 DNA sequence: TGTGCCATCAGTCCCACTTATGGACTAGTGTCGGTTGAGCAGTTCTTC. Translating gives CAISPTYGLVSVEQFF. V is TRBV10-3 and J is TRBJ2-1; TRBD2 agrees at 7 bases. J was trimmed by 9 bases and V by 5 bases; bases with no gene match: 16. The CDR3 is 16 residues long. Germline V CDR1 and CDR2: ENHRY, SYGVKD.

This clonotype occurred many times. The chain links TRBV7-2 to TRBJ2-1; no clear D. Germline CDR1 is SGHTA and CDR2 is FQGNSA. This CDR3 spans 12 amino acids. The germline V and J ends were trimmed by 0 bases and 9 bases, with 6 bases remaining between them. DNA for the CDR3: TGTGCCAGCAGCTTAGCCGTAACTGAGCAGTTCTTC. It yields the protein CASSLAVTEQFF.

This clonotype appeared many times. V usage is TRBV20-1 and J usage is TRBJ2-7; unclear D gene. This CDR3 spans 11 amino acids. Germline lookup yields CDR1 DFQATT and CDR2 SNEGSKA (reference sequence). V lost 0 bases and J lost 4, with 4 bases in between. The CDR3 protein is CSARELYEQYF. CDR3 nucleotides: TGCAGTGCTAGAGAGTTGTACGAGCAGTACTTC.

At least ten counts were recorded for this clonotype. This chain links TRBV6-5 with TRBJ2-2; 8 nucleotides align to TRBD1. Germline CDR1 and CDR2: MNHEY and SVGAGI. Trimming removed 0 bases from V and 5 bases from J; junction bases left unmatched: 2. The CDR3 spans 15 residues. This CDR3 reads CASSYSQGATGELFF. Here the CDR3 DNA reads TGTGCCAGCAGTTACTCCCAGGGGGCTACCGGGGAGCTGTTTTTT.

This clonotype was observed a single time. J is TRBJ2-5 and V is TRBV7-6; TRBD1 matches 8 bases. Germline CDR1 SGHVS, CDR2 FNYEAQ. The trim removed 1 base at V and 1 base at J, leaving 8 bases unmatched. This CDR3 spans 17 amino acids. CDR3 DNA: TGTGCCAGCAGCTTAGGCCCAGGGGGCAACCTCCAAGAGACCCAGTACTTC. It encodes CASSLGPGGNLQETQYF.

This clonotype occurred many times. The chain links TRBV18 to TRBJ2-7; the match to TRBD1 covers 12 bases. CDR3 length: 14 residues. After removal of 6 bases from V and 5 bases from J, the junction contained 5 bases not matched to a gene. Germline V gene sequence: CDR1 KGHSH, CDR2 LQKENI. The CDR3 DNA is TGTGCCAGCTCGCCCGGGACAGGGGGCCACGAGCAGTACTTC. This translates into CASSPGTGGHEQYF.

Ten or more counts support this clonotype. V is TRBV12-3 or TRBV12-4 and J is TRBJ2-1; D not resolved. The CDR3 is 15 amino acids. Trimming took off 5 bases at V and 4 bases at J, with 15 bases between the two ends. CDR3 coding DNA: TGTGCCAGCAGTCTTGGTGACTCGCTATACAATGAGCAGTTCTTC. Protein sequence: CASSLGDSLYNEQFF.

This clonotype was seen more than once but under ten times. The rearrangement uses TRBV30 and TRBJ2-3, with D perhaps matching TRBD1 (8 bases). Trimming stripped 0 bases from V and 4 bases from J, with 14 bases between. This CDR3 spans 15 amino acids. Germline V gene lookup returns CDR1 GTSNPN and CDR2 SVGIG (reference sequence). This CDR3 reads CAWSVQGGDADTQYF. The CDR3 DNA follows: TGTGCCTGGAGTGTACAGGGGGGGGACGCAGATACGCAGTATTTT.

This clonotype was seen repeatedly, ten times or more. The chain has TRBV7-3 and TRBJ2-5; D not certain. V was shortened by 0 bases and J by 5 bases, with 7 bases between the two germline ends. CDR1 and CDR2 from the germline V gene are SGHTA and FQGTGA. CDR3 length equals 13 residues. The CDR3 is CASSLTHRETQYF. In nucleotides, the CDR3 is TGTGCCAGCAGCTTAACCCATCGGGAGACCCAGTACTTC.

This clonotype was seen many times. This chain uses TRBV4-3 with TRBJ2-7, with 11 bases that match TRBD2. Looked up from germline, CDR1 is LGHNA and CDR2 is YSLEER. V trimming: 1 base; J trimming: 4 bases; junction bases outside the gene matches: 3. This CDR3 is built from 15 residues. The CDR3 reads CASSQGSSGGYEQYF. CDR3 DNA: TGCGCCAGCAGCCAAGGGTCTAGCGGGGGGTACGAGCAGTACTTC.

This clonotype was seen repeatedly, ten times or more. The genes are TRBV5-1 and TRBJ2-7, with D unclear. Trimming pared 0 bases from V and 2 bases from J, leaving 9 bases between. The CDR3 loop spans 14 amino acids. Germline V gene lookup returns CDR1 SGHRS and CDR2 YFSETQ. The DNA of the CDR3 is TGCGCCAGCAGCTTGGCTGGCGGAACCTACGAGCAGTACTTC. Translating it yields CASSLAGGTYEQYF.

This clonotype was observed many times. The V gene is TRBV12-3 or TRBV12-4, the J gene TRBJ2-3, with 10 bases aligning to TRBD1. The CDR3 is 16 residues long. Germline trimming cut 4 bases from V and 4 bases from J; bases unmatched to any gene: 8. This chain's CDR3 is CASSWGQGKYADTQYF. The DNA of the CDR3 is TGTGCCAGCAGTTGGGGACAGGGGAAGTATGCAGATACGCAGTATTTT.

In the case of this clonotype: A much larger clone lies a single base off, so this may be a read error. V and J are TRBV5-5 and TRBJ2-1; D remains unclear. The CDR3 contains 13 residues. CDR1 and CDR2 from the germline V gene are SGHKS and YYEKEE (reference sequence). Trimming took off 4 bases at V and 10 bases at J, with 15 bases between the two ends. In DNA, the CDR3 is TGTGCCAGCAGCATTGGGTGGGGAAGAGAGCAGTTCTTC. As protein: CASSIGWGREQFF.

Note on this clonotype: A much bigger clone sits one base away, suggesting this may be a read error. V gene TRBV29-1 combines with J gene TRBJ1-1; possible D gene TRBD1, 6 bases. Trimming took off 4 bases at V and 5 bases at J, with 17 bases between the two ends. The CDR3 contains 14 residues. Looked up from germline, CDR1 is SQVTM and CDR2 is ANQGSEA. The CDR3 loop is CSVVRAGDFTEAFF. CDR3 DNA sequence: TGCAGCGTTGTGAGGGCAGGGGATTTTACTGAAGCTTTCTTT.

This clonotype was observed at least ten times. The chain couples TRBV14 to TRBJ2-5, with D possibly being TRBD1 or TRBD2 (5 bases each). Germline V CDR1 and CDR2: SGHDN, FVKESK. V was cut by 3 bases and J by 0 bases, with 20 bases left in between. The CDR3 spans 18 residues. For the CDR3, the DNA is TGTGCCAGCAGCCAGGGTAAACGGGGCCCTCTGTACCAAGAGACCCAGTACTTC. Protein sequence: CASSQGKRGPLYQETQYF.

This clonotype was seen at least ten times. Relative to the germline gene, one junction end is altered; a read error may explain this. This sequence joins TRBV4-1 and TRBJ2-3; maybe TRBD2 (6 bases). Germline assignment: CDR1 MGHRA and CDR2 YSYEKL. This CDR3 is built from 12 residues. The CDR3, as DNA: TGCGCCAGCAGCCCCTTCGGGAGTGGGCTACATTTT. This translates into CASSPFGSGLHF.

In its sample, this clonotype was seen many times. V usage is TRBV4-2 and J usage is TRBJ2-3; D might be TRBD1 (5 bases). V was trimmed by 1 base and J by 2 bases, leaving 13 bases between them. The germline CDR1 and CDR2 sequences are LGHNA and YNFKEQ. The CDR3 is made up of 16 amino acids. The CDR3 spells CASSQVPAGITDTQYF. The CDR3 nucleotides are TGTGCCAGCAGCCAAGTCCCTGCAGGGATCACAGATACGCAGTATTTT.

This clonotype was counted many times. V usage is TRBV29-1 and J usage is TRBJ2-7; TRBD2 agrees at 9 bases. Germline CDR1 SQVTM, CDR2 ANQGSEA. With V trimmed by 4 bases and J by 4 bases, 5 bases remained unmatched. The CDR3 is 13 amino acids. The CDR3 loop reads CSVVTSGAYEQYF. The CDR3 DNA reads TGCAGCGTTGTGACTAGCGGAGCTTACGAGCAGTACTTC.

This clonotype showed up many times. This chain connects TRBV27 to TRBJ2-5, with TRBD2 matching over 11 bases. In germline, CDR1 is MNHEY, CDR2 SMNVEV (reference sequence). The trim removed 4 bases at V and 3 bases at J, leaving 7 bases unmatched. The CDR3 runs 16 residues. The CDR3 nucleotides read TGTGCCAGCAGTTCACAGACTAGCGGGGAAAAAGAGACCCAGTACTTC. It translates to CASSSQTSGEKETQYF.

In this sample, this clonotype turned up many times. The chain couples TRBV12-3 or TRBV12-4 to TRBJ1-5; D gene ambiguous. V gave up 1 base and J gave up 5 bases, with 3 bases separating them. The CDR3 consists of 12 residues. CDR3 nucleotides: TGTGCCAGCAGTTTAGGGGATCAGCCCCAGCATTTT. Its translation: CASSLGDQPQHF.